The rows below give T cell receptor beta chains drawn from one sample of a study of CD8 T cells in Susac syndrome. TCRdb reanalysed the immunoSEQ multiplex PCR reads using MiXCR and keeps one entry per CDR3 protein. Counted here are 140,000 to 150,000 distinct CDR3 sequences, around 95% occurring once; the ten biggest clones make up less than 0.085%. The sample comprised CD4+ T cells from PBMCs. The receptors here all came from a human donor with Susac syndrome. CDR3s leave out the opening cysteine and the closing phenylalanine or tryptophan. The D gene is left open where the match is weak. Where a row states a size, it is once, few, many or the class of an expanded clone; other rows omit it.

>-|TRBV29-1|TRBD1|TRBJ2-3
SARDRGGTDTQY
>-|TRBV7-8|TRBD1|TRBJ1-5
ASSSSGGINQPQH
>-|TRBV12-3/TRBV12-4|TRBD1|TRBJ1-4
ASSSTGAYEKLF
>-|TRBV20-1|TRBD1|TRBJ1-1
SARGQSNTEAF
>-|TRBV7-2|-|TRBJ1-2
ASSLGETGGGYT
>-|TRBV18|-|TRBJ2-1
ASSPVMGPEASEQF
>-|TRBV20-1|-|TRBJ2-4
SARDWGAAKNIQY
>-|TRBV28|-|TRBJ2-7
ASSSTGRGYEQY
>-|TRBV14|-|TRBJ2-1
ASRLSGGTGPKQF
>-|TRBV7-2|TRBD2|TRBJ2-7
ASSGGGHEQY
>-|TRBV12-3/TRBV12-4|-|TRBJ1-1
ASRPDLKWTEAF
>once|TRBV2|-|TRBJ1-1
ATLISAKTEAF
>-|TRBV19|TRBD1|TRBJ1-5
ASTTQGTGVYQPQH
>-|TRBV7-3|-|TRBJ2-5
ASSPTAARTETQY
>-|TRBV3-1|-|TRBJ2-7
ASSQDWSSYEQY
>-|TRBV18|-|TRBJ1-4
ASSPVHATNEKLF
>-|TRBV7-3|TRBD1|TRBJ2-1
ASSSGQVASYNEQF